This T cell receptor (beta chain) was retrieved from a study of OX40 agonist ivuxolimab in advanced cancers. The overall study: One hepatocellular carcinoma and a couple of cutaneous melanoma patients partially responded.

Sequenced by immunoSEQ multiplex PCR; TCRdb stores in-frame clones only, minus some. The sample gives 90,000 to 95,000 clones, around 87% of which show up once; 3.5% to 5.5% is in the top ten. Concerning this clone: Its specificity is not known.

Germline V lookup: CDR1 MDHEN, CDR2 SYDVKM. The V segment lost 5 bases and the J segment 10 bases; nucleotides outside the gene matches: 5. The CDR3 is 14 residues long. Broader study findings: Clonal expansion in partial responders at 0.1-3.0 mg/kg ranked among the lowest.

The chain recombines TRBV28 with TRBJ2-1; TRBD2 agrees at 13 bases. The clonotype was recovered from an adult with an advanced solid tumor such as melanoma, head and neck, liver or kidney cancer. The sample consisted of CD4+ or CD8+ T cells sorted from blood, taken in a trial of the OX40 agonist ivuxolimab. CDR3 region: CASSRTSGRGEQFF. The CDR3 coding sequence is TGTGCCAGCAGTAGGACTAGCGGGAGAGGCGAGCAGTTCTTC.